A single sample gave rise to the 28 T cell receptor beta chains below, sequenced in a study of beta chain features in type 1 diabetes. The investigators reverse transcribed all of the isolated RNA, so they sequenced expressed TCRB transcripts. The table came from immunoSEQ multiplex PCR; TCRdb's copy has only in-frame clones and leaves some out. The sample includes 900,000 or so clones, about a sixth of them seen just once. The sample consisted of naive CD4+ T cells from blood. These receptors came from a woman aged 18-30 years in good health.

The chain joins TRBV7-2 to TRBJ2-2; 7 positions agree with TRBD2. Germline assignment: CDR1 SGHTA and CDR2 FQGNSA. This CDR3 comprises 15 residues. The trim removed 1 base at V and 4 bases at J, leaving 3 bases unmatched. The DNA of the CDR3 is TGTGCCAGCAGCTTAGTACCGGGAGGCACCGGGGAGCTGTTTTTT. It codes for CASSLVPGGTGELFF.

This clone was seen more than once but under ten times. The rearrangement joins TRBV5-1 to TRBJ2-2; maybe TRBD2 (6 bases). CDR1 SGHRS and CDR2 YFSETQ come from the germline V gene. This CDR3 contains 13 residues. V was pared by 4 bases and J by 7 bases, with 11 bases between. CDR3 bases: TGCGCCAGCAGCGCACGGGAGATCGGGGAGCTGTTTTTT. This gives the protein CASSAREIGELFF.

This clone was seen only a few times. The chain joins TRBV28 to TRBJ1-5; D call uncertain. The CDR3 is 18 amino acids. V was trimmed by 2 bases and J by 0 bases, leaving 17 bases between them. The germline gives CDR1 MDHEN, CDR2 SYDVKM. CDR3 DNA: TGTGCCAGCAGTTTACGCCCCTCGCTCAGGAGTAGCAATCAGCCCCAGCATTTT. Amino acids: CASSLRPSLRSSNQPQHF.

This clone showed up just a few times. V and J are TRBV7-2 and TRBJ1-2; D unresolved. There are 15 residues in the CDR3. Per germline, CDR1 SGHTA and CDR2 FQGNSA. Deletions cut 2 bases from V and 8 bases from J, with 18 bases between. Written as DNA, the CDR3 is TGTGCCAGCAGCTTAAACAGTGGCAGTCAAGGCGGCTACACCTTC. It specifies CASSLNSGSQGGYTF.

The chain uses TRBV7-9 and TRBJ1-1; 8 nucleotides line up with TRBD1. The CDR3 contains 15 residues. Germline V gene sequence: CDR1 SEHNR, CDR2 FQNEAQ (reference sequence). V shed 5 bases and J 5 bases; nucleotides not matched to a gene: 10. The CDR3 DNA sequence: TGTGCCAGCAGCCCCGACAGGGGTTCGTATACTGAAGCTTTCTTT. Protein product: CASSPDRGSYTEAFF.

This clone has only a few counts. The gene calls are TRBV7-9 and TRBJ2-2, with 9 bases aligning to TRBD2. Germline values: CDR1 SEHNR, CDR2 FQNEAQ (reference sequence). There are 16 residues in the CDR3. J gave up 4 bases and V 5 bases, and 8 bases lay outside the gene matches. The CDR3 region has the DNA TGTGCCAGCAGCGCCGATAGCGGGAGTGGCACCGGGGAGCTGTTTTTT. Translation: CASSADSGSGTGELFF.

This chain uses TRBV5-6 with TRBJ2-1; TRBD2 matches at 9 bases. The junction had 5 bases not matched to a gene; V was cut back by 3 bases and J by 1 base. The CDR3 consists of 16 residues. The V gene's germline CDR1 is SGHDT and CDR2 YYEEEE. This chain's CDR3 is CASSSPSGKSYNEQFF. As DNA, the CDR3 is TGTGCCAGCAGCTCGCCTAGCGGGAAATCCTACAATGAGCAGTTCTTC.

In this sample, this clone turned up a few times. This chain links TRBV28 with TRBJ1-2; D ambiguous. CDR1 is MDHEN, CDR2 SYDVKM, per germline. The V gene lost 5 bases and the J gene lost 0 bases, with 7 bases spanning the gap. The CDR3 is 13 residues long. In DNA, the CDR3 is TGTGCCAGCAGTCGTCCCCCTAACTATGGCTACACCTTC. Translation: CASSRPPNYGYTF.

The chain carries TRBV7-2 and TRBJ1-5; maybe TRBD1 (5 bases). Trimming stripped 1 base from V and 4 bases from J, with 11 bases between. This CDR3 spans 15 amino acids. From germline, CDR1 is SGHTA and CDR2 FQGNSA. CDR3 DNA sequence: TGTGCCAGCAGCTTAGGCGGGGCCAGGAATCAGCCCCAGCATTTT. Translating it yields CASSLGGARNQPQHF.

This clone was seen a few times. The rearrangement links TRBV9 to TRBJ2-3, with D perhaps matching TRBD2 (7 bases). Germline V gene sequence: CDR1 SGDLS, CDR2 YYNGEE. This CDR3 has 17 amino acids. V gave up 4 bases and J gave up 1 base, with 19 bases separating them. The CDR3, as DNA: TGTGCCAGCAGCCCCCCCTGGGGGCTAGCGGGCACAGATACGCAGTATTTT. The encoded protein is CASSPPWGLAGTDTQYF.

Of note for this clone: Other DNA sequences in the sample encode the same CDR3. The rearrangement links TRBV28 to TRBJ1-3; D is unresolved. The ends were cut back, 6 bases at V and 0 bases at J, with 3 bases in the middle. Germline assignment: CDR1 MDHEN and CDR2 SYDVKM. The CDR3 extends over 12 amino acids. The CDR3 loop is CASRSSGNTIYF. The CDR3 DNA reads TGTGCCAGCAGGTCCTCTGGAAACACCATATATTTT.

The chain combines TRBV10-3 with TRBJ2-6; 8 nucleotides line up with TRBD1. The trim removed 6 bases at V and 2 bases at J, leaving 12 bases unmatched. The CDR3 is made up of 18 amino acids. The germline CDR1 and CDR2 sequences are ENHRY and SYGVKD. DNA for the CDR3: TGTGCCATCAGCCTGTCCCGGGACAGGTTCACTGGGGCCAACGTCCTGACTTTC. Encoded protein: CAISLSRDRFTGANVLTF.

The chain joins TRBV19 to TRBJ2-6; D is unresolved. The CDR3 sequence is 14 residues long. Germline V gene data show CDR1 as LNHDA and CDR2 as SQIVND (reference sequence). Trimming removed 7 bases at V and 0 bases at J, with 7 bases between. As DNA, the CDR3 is TGTGCCAGTAAGCGTGGCTCTGGGGCCAACGTCCTGACTTTC. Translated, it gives CASKRGSGANVLTF.

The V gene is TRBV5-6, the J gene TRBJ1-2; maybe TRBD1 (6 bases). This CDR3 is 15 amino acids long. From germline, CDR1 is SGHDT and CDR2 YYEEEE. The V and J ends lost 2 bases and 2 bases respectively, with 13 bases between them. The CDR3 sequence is CASSFAPGTNYGYTF. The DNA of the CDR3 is TGTGCCAGCAGCTTCGCTCCGGGGACAAACTATGGCTACACCTTC.

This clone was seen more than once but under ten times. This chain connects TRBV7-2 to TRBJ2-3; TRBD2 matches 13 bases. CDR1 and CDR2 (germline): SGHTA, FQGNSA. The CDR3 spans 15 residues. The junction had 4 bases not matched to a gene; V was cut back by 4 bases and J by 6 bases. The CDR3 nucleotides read TGTGCCAGCAGCTCTACTAGCGGGAGGGGGGATACGCAGTATTTT. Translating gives CASSSTSGRGDTQYF.

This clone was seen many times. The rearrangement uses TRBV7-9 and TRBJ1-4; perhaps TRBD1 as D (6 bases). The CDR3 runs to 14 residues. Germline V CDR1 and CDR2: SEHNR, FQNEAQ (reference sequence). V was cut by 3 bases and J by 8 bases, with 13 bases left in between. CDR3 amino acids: CASSLTGNSEKLFF. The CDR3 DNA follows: TGTGCCAGCAGCTTGACAGGAAATTCGGAAAAACTGTTTTTT.

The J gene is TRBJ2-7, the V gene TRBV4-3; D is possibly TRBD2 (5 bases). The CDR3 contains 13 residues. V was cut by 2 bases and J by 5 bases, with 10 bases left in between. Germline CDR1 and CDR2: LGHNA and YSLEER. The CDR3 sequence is CASSQPGVHEQYF. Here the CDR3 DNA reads TGCGCCAGCAGCCAACCCGGGGTCCACGAGCAGTACTTC.

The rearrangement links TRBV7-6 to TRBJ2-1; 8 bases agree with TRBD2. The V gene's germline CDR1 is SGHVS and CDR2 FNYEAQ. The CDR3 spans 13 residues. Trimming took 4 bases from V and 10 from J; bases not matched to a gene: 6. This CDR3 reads CASSSSREGEQFF. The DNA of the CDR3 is TGTGCCAGCAGCTCATCCCGGGAGGGAGAGCAGTTCTTC.

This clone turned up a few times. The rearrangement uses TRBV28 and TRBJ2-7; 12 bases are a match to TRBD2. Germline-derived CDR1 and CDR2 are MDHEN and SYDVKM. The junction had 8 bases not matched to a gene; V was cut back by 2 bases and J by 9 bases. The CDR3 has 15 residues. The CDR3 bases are TGTGCCAGCAGTTTAAGCGCTAGCGGGAGGGCCTTGCAGTACTTC. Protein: CASSLSASGRALQYF.

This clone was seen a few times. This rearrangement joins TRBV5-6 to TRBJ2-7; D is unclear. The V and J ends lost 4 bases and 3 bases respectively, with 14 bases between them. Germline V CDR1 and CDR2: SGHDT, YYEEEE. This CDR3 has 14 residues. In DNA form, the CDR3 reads TGTGCCAGCAGCGTAGGTCGGCCCGTCTACGAGCAGTACTTC. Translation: CASSVGRPVYEQYF.

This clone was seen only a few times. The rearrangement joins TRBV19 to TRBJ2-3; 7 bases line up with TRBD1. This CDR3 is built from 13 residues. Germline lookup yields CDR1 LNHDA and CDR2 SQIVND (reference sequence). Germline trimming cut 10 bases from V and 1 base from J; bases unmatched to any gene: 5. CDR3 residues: CATTGQGTDTQYF. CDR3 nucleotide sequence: TGTGCCACGACAGGACAGGGCACAGATACGCAGTATTTT.

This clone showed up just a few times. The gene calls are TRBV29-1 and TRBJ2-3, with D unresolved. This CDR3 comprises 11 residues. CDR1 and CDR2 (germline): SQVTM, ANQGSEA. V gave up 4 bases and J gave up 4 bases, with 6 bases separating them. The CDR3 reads CSVGPPDTQYF. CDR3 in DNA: TGCAGCGTTGGTCCCCCAGATACGCAGTATTTT.

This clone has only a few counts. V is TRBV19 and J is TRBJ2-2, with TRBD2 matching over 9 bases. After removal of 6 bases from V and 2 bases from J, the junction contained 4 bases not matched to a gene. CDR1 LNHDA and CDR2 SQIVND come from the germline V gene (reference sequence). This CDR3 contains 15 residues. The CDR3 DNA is TGTGCCAGTAGGGCGACTAGCGGAAACACCGGGGAGCTGTTTTTT. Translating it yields CASRATSGNTGELFF.

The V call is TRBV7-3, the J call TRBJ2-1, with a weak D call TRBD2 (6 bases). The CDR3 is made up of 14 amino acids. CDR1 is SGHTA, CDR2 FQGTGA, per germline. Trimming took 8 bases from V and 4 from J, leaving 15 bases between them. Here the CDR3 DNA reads TGTGCCAGCGGGAGGACCGGAGGTTACAATGAGCAGTTCTTC. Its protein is CASGRTGGYNEQFF.

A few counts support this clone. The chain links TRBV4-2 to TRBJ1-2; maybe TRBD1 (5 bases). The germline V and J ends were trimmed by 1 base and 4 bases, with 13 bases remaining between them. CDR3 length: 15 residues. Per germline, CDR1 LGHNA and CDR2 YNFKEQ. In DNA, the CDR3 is TGTGCCAGCAGCCAAGCGTGGACACGGACCTATGGCTACACCTTC. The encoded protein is CASSQAWTRTYGYTF.

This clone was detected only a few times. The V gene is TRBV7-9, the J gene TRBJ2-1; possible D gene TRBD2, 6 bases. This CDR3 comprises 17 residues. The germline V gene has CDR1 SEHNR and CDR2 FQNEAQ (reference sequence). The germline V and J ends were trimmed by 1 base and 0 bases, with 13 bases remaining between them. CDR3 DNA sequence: TGTGCCAGCAGCTTAGTTGTTAGCGGAGACTCCTACAATGAGCAGTTCTTC. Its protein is CASSLVVSGDSYNEQFF.

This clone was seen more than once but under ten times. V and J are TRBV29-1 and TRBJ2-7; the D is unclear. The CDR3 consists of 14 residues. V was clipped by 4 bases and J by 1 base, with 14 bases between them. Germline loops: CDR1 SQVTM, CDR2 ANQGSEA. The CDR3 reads CSVVPQRTSYEQYF. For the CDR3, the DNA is TGCAGCGTTGTTCCACAGCGCACTTCCTACGAGCAGTACTTC.

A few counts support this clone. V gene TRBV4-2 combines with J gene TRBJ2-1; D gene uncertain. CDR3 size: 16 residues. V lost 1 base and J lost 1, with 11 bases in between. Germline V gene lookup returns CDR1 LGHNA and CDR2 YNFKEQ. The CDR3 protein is CASSQATGESYNEQFF. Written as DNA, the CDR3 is TGTGCCAGCAGCCAAGCTACGGGCGAATCCTACAATGAGCAGTTCTTC.